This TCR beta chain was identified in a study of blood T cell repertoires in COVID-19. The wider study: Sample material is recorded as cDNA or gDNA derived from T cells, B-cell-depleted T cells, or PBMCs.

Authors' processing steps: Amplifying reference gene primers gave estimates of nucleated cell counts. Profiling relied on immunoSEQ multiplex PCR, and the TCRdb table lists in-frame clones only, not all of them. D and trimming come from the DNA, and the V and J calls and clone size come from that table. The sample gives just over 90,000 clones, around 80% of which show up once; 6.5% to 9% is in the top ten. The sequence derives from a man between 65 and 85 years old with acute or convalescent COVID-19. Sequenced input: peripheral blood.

This chain's CDR3 is CASSSDRAYNEQFF. Written as DNA, the CDR3 is TGTGCCAGCAGCTCGGACAGGGCTTACAATGAGCAGTTCTTC. J is TRBJ2-1 and V is TRBV9, with TRBD1 matching 8 bases. With 4 bases clipped from V and 4 bases from J, the junction kept 4 bases outside the gene matches. This CDR3 has 14 residues. From germline, CDR1 is SGDLS and CDR2 YYNGEE. The complete variable domain, with remaining parts taken from reference TRBV9 and TRBJ2-1, reads DSGVTQTPKHLITATGQRVTLRCSPRSGDLSVYWYQQSLDQGLQFLIQYYNGEERAKGNILERFSAQQFPDLHSELNLSSLELGDSALYFCASSSDRAYNEQFFGPGTRLTVL.